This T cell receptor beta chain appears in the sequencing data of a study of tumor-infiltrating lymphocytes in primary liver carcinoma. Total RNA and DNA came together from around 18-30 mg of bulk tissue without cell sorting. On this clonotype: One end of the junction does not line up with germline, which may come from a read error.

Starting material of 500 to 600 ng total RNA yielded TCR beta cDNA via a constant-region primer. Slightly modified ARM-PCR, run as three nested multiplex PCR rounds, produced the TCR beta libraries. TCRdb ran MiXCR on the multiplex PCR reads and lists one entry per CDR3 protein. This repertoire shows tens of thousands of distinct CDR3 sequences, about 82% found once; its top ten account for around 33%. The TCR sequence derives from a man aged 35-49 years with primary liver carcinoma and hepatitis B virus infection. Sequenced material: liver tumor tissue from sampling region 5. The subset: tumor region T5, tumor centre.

CDR3 sequence reads: CVSGMTDGTDTQYF. CDR3 nucleotide sequence: TGTGTCAGCGGCATGACGGACGGCACAGATACGCAGTATTTT. The V gene is TRBV11-1, the J gene TRBJ2-3, with D perhaps TRBD2 (5 bases). Germline CDR1 SGHAT, CDR2 FQDESV (reference sequence). The CDR3 runs 14 residues.